This T cell receptor beta chain appears in the sequencing data of a study of T cell clonality in common variable immunodeficiency. This clone was recorded at least ten times. The antigen remains undetermined. A read error may account for a junction end that differs from germline. The sequenced fragment ends 3 residues before the CDR3 boundary, so the rest is inferred from the germline J gene. Patients and controls were mostly of Caucasian heritage. Germline V CDR1 and CDR2: DFQATT, SNEGSKA (reference sequence). The CDR3 contains 15 residues. Using immunoSEQ multiplex PCR, the repertoire was profiled, and TCRdb retains in-frame clones only, with some absent. The sample shows tens of thousands of clones, none of them appearing just once. Notes on the study in general: Fewer deletions and N-nucleotide insertions were reportedly seen in common variable immunodeficiency TCR beta sequences. CVID subjects showed higher TCRbeta clonality than healthy controls. CVID patient heterogeneity limited repertoire-clinical complication correlations.

This sequence joins TRBV20-1 and TRBJ2-3; 16 nucleotides align to TRBD2. The sequenced sample consisted of peripheral blood mononuclear cells. The TCR was taken from a person aged 18 to 75 in good health. CDR3 bases read: TGCAGTGCTACGGGACTAGCGGGAGGGACAGATGCG. Translated: CSATGLAGGTDA. The complete CDR3 protein is CSATGLAGGTDAQYF.